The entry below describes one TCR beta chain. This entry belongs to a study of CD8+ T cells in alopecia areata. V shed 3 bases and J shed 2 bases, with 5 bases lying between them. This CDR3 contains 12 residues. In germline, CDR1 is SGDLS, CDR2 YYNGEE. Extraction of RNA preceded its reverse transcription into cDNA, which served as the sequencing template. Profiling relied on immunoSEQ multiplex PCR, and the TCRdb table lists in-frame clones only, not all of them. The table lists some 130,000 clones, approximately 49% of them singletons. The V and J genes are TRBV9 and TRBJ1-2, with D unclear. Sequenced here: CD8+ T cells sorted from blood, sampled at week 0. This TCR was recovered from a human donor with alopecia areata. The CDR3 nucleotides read TGTGCCAGCAGCGGGCCGAACTATGGCTACACCTTC. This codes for CASSGPNYGYTF.